The entry that follows covers one T cell receptor beta chain sequence. Its antigen is unknown. PCR was performed using 60 Vbeta and 13 Jbeta primers. The table came from immunoSEQ multiplex PCR; TCRdb's copy has only in-frame clones and leaves some out. The data show a few hundred thousand clones, about 79% seen once. These data come from a study of cytomegalovirus exposure and HLA in healthy donors. Background on the study: A data release that came early held around 85 million unique TCRs from HLA-typed donors.

Findings and caveats of the study: The authors assumed roughly uniform sequencing depth across donors for presence/absence analyses. In a later analysis, several top co-occurrence clusters appeared linked to parvovirus B19, influenza, CMV and Epstein-Barr virus.

The specimen was PBMCs. This TCR derives from a man aged 18 to 29 in good health and CMV-seronegative.

As DNA, the CDR3 is TGCAGCGTTGAACTGGTGGACAGCTCCTACAATGAGCAGTTCTTC. Translated: CSVELVDSSYNEQFF. This chain links TRBV29-1 with TRBJ2-1; tentatively, D is TRBD1 (6 bases). V lost 2 bases and J lost 0, with 11 bases in between. The V gene's germline CDR1 is SQVTM and CDR2 ANQGSEA. CDR3 length: 15 amino acids.